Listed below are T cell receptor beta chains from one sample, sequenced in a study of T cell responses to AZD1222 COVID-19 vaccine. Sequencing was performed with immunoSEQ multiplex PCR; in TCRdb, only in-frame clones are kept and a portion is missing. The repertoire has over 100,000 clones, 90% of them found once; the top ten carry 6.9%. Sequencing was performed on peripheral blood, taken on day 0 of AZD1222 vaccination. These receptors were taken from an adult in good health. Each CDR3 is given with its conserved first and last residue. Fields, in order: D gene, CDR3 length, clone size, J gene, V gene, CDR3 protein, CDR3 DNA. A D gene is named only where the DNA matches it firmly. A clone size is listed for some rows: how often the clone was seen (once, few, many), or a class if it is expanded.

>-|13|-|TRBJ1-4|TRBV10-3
CASGETTNEKLFF
TGTGCTTCGGGGGAAACAACTAATGAAAAACTGTTTTTT
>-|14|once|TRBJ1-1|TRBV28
CASSLIQPNTEAFF
TGTGCCAGCAGTTTAATTCAGCCGAACACTGAAGCTTTCTTT
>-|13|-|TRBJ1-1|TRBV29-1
CSGDLGVGTEAFF
TGCAGCGGGGACCTAGGGGTGGGCACTGAAGCTTTCTTT
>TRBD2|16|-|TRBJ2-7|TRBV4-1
CASSQRTSGGPYEQYF
TGCGCCAGCAGCCAACGGACTAGCGGGGGTCCCTACGAGCAGTACTTC
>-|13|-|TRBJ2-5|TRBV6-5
CASSNREQETQYF
TGTGCCAGCAGTAACAGAGAACAAGAGACCCAGTACTTC
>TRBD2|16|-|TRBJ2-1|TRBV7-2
CASSALAGGPYNEQFF
TGTGCCAGCAGCGCACTAGCGGGGGGGCCCTACAATGAGCAGTTCTTC
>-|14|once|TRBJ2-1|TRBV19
CASSPDSSYNEQFF
TGTGCCAGTAGTCCCGACAGTTCCTACAATGAGCAGTTCTTC
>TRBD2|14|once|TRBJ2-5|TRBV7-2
CASSGAGVKETQYF
TGTGCCAGCAGCGGGGCGGGGGTAAAAGAGACCCAGTACTTC
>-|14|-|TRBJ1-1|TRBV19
CASVSHAGNTEAFF
TGTGCCAGCGTTTCCCACGCGGGAAACACTGAAGCTTTCTTT
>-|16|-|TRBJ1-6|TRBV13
CASSLGAGARNSPLHF
TGTGCCAGCAGCTTAGGGGCAGGAGCCCGTAATTCACCCCTCCACTTT
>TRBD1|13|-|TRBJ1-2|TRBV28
CASSLTGVYGYTF
TGTGCCAGCAGTTTAACAGGGGTCTATGGCTACACCTTC
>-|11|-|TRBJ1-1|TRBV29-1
CSGRTDTEAFF
TGCAGCGGACGGACAGACACTGAAGCTTTCTTT
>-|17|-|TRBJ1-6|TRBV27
CASSSRGMSSRNSPLHF
TGTGCCAGCTCGAGCCGGGGGATGTCATCTAGAAATTCACCCCTCCACTTT
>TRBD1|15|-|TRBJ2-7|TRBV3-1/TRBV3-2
CASSQEKQGAHEQYF
TGTGCCAGCAGCCAAGAAAAGCAGGGGGCTCACGAGCAGTACTTC
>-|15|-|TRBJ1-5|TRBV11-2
CASSLGPGGLQPQHF
TGTGCCAGCAGCTTAGGGCCGGGGGGGCTTCAGCCCCAGCATTTT
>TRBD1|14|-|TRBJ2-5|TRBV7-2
CASSFGQGRETQYF
TGTGCCAGCAGCTTCGGACAGGGACGAGAGACCCAGTACTTC
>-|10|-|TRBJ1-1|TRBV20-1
CSALANEAFF
TGCAGTGCTCTAGCGAACGAAGCTTTCTTT